The T cell receptor (beta chain) described here comes from a study of blood T cell repertoires in COVID-19. Study details: COVID-19 samples from acute and convalescent phases originated in the United States, Italy and Spain.

V lost 5 bases and J lost 3; bases outside the gene matches: 5. The CDR3 has 15 amino acids. CDR1 MNHEY and CDR2 SMNVEV come from the germline V gene (reference sequence). Data came from immunoSEQ multiplex PCR; TCRdb stores just in-frame clones and leaves some out. Here the sample spans some 200,000 clones, 81% being singletons. The Seattle patients, enrolled during active infection, were followed longitudinally. Sequencing was performed on peripheral blood. V and J are TRBV27 and TRBJ2-2; 8 bases match TRBD2. The sequence was collected from a woman aged 80 or over with COVID-19, enrolled during active disease. The CDR3 nucleotides are TGTGCCAGCAGTACGGGACTAGTAGACACCGGGGAGCTGTTTTTT. This codes for CASSTGLVDTGELFF.